These 16 T cell receptor beta chains originate from one sample sequenced in a study of T cell changes during pregnancy in multiple sclerosis (dated by TCRdb to about 2019). The library was built by means of the immunoSEQ multiplex PCR assay. TCRdb provides this immuneACCESS table in a form limited to in-frame rearrangements. Some clones are lacking; in checked studies, under half of them reflect an unresolved V gene, and why the rest are absent is not known. The sample yields around 56,000 clones; over 75% were counted once. More than 1.5% of the sample is taken by the ten largest. The sample consisted of peripheral blood, taken after pregnancy. The source of these receptors is a female donor with multiple sclerosis, enrolled in a pregnancy study.

The chain couples TRBV7-2 to TRBJ1-5; TRBD1 matches at 7 bases. Trimming took 2 bases from V and 7 from J; bases not matched to a gene: 5. Germline V lookup: CDR1 SGHTA, CDR2 FQGNSA. The CDR3 is 14 amino acids. The CDR3 bases are TGTGCCAGCAGCTTAAGACAGGGCGGGCAGCCCCAGCATTTT. This sequence encodes CASSLRQGGQPQHF. Looking up the rest from reference TRBV7-2 and TRBJ1-5 gives the full variable domain: GAGVSQSPSNKVTEKGKDVELRCDPISGHTALYWYRQSLGQGLEFLIYFQGNSAPDKSGLPSDRFSAERTGGSVSTLTIQRTQQEDSAVYLCASSLRQGGQPQHFGDGTRLSIL.

V usage is TRBV19 and J usage is TRBJ1-2, with 9 positions matching TRBD1. The length of the CDR3 is 16 residues. The V gene's germline CDR1 is LNHDA and CDR2 SQIVND (reference sequence). Losses at the gene ends were 3 bases for V and 3 bases for J; bases not matched to a gene: 8. This CDR3 reads CASSILPTGGHYGYTF. CDR3 nucleotides: TGTGCCAGTAGTATCCTACCGACAGGGGGTCACTATGGCTACACCTTC.

The gene calls are TRBV19 and TRBJ1-5; D gene unclear. V dropped 2 bases and J dropped 4 bases, with 6 bases sitting between them. This CDR3 has 13 residues. Germline CDR1 reads LNHDA; CDR2 reads SQIVND (reference sequence). The CDR3 coding sequence is TGTGCCAGTAGTATAAGAGGGAATCAGCCCCAGCATTTT. Translation gives CASSIRGNQPQHF.

This CDR3 is CSVLSWTGNGYTF. Written as DNA, the CDR3 is TGCAGCGTTCTCTCATGGACAGGGAATGGCTACACCTTC. The V and J genes are TRBV29-1 and TRBJ1-2; TRBD1 matches at 8 bases. Unmatched junction bases numbered 8, after V lost 5 bases and J lost 6 bases. The CDR3 extends over 13 amino acids. Germline assignment: CDR1 SQVTM and CDR2 ANQGSEA.

J is TRBJ1-2 and V is TRBV4-3; possible D gene TRBD1, 5 bases. The CDR3 spans 16 residues. The germline V and J ends were trimmed by 2 bases and 5 bases, with 18 bases remaining between them. CDR1 and CDR2 (germline): LGHNA, YSLEER. Written as DNA, the CDR3 is TGCGCCAGCAGCCAAAGAACGGGACTCAAGCTTTATGGCTACACCTTC. Translation gives CASSQRTGLKLYGYTF.

V usage is TRBV2 and J usage is TRBJ1-2, with D maybe TRBD1 (5 bases). Deletions cut 4 bases from V and 4 bases from J, with 19 bases between. From germline, CDR1 is SNHLY and CDR2 FYNNEI. The CDR3 runs 16 residues. The CDR3, as DNA: TGTGCCAGCAGTGCTACTCCCCAGGGAGGGAGCTATGGCTACACCTTC. Translating it yields CASSATPQGGSYGYTF.

V usage is TRBV7-9 and J usage is TRBJ2-1; 12 positions match TRBD2. The CDR3 loop spans 16 amino acids. J gave up 2 bases and V 1 base, and 0 bases lay outside the gene matches. Per the germline V gene, CDR1 is SEHNR and CDR2 is FQNEAQ (reference sequence). The CDR3: CASSLGLAGAYNEQFF. CDR3 nucleotide sequence: TGTGCCAGCAGCTTAGGACTAGCGGGGGCCTACAATGAGCAGTTCTTC.

The J gene is TRBJ2-1, the V gene TRBV4-3; 11 nucleotides line up with TRBD2. Germline V lookup: CDR1 LGHNA, CDR2 YSLEER. V trimming: 4 bases; J trimming: 2 bases; junction bases outside the gene matches: 13. The CDR3 runs to 19 residues. The CDR3 DNA reads TGCGCCAGCAGCCCATTGCGGCCTAGCGGGGGGCGAGCCTACAATGAGCAGTTCTTC. This translates into CASSPLRPSGGRAYNEQFF.

This sequence joins TRBV7-6 and TRBJ2-5, with D tentatively TRBD1 (6 bases). The length of the CDR3 is 16 residues. Germline V CDR1 and CDR2: SGHVS, FNYEAQ. The germline V and J ends were trimmed by 0 bases and 4 bases, with 15 bases remaining between them. In DNA, the CDR3 is TGTGCCAGCAGCTTAGCTTACAGGGCTGGACGAGAGACCCAGTACTTC. This sequence encodes CASSLAYRAGRETQYF.

This clone was observed a handful of times. The chain joins TRBV9 to TRBJ1-1; no clear D. V lost 3 bases and J lost 1, with 7 bases in between. The germline V gene has CDR1 SGDLS and CDR2 YYNGEE. This CDR3 is built from 13 residues. The DNA of the CDR3 is TGTGCCAGCAGCGCGGACTGGAACACTGAAGCTTTCTTT. Encoded protein: CASSADWNTEAFF.

The rearrangement joins TRBV18 to TRBJ1-2; possibly TRBD1 for D (5 bases). The germline V gene has CDR1 KGHSH and CDR2 LQKENI. Between the trimmed V and J ends, which lost 3 bases and 2 bases, there was a span of 19 bases. This CDR3 is built from 17 residues. CDR3 sequence (DNA): TGTGCCAGCTCACCGGGACCCGGGAGGTCCCTAAACTATGGCTACACCTTC. Amino acids: CASSPGPGRSLNYGYTF.

Here the CDR3 DNA reads TGTGCCAGCAGTTTGGCCACGGGCTATGGCTACACCTTC. Protein product: CASSLATGYGYTF. The chain joins TRBV28 to TRBJ1-2; D gene unclear. The CDR3 contains 13 residues. CDR1 is MDHEN, CDR2 SYDVKM, per germline. Trimming shortened V by 3 bases and J by 4 bases, and 9 bases separated the two germline ends.

The V and J genes are TRBV30 and TRBJ2-3; a weak D match, TRBD1 (5 bases). The V gene's germline CDR1 is GTSNPN and CDR2 SVGIG (reference sequence). The CDR3 extends over 13 amino acids. V lost 5 bases and J 5 bases, leaving 14 bases between the germline ends. The CDR3 DNA is TGTGCCTGGGGACACTCCTCCAGAGATACGCAGTATTTT. Translated, it gives CAWGHSSRDTQYF.

The chain carries TRBV5-4 and TRBJ2-3; 7 bases are a match to TRBD1. The V gene's germline CDR1 is SGHNT and CDR2 YYREEE (reference sequence). The CDR3 covers 14 residues. Unmatched junction bases numbered 5, after V lost 3 bases and J lost 4 bases. CDR3 sequence (DNA): TGTGCCAGCAGCTCGGACAGGTCCCCAGATACGCAGTATTTT. Amino acid sequence: CASSSDRSPDTQYF.

This chain joins TRBV15 and TRBJ2-3, with TRBD2 matching 7 bases. This CDR3 spans 15 amino acids. The V segment lost 0 bases and the J segment 5 bases; nucleotides outside the gene matches: 5. Germline-derived CDR1 and CDR2 are LNHNV and YYDKDF (reference sequence). CDR3 nucleotides: TGTGCCACCAGCAGAGAGCTGGAGCGGGGAGATACGCAGTATTTT. Translation: CATSRELERGDTQYF.

In this sample, this clone turned up a few times. The chain links TRBV2 to TRBJ1-6, with TRBD1 matching 9 bases. The CDR3 totals 15 residues. Germline lookup yields CDR1 SNHLY and CDR2 FYNNEI. Trimming at V came to 4 bases and at J to 6 bases, leaving 4 bases not matched to a gene. In nucleotides, the CDR3 is TGTGCCAGCAGTGTGAGACAGGGGGTTAATTCACCCCTCCACTTT. It yields the protein CASSVRQGVNSPLHF.